One and the same sample provided the 17 T cell receptor beta chains below, sequenced in a study of control samples from healthy donors and cancer patients. Profiling relied on immunoSEQ multiplex PCR, and the TCRdb table lists in-frame clones only, not all of them. The sample has under 110,000 clones, around 89% seen once; the top ten hold 7.8%. Sequencing used blood. The receptors were gathered from a young man in good health.

This chain connects TRBV7-2 to TRBJ2-2; no clear D. The CDR3 contains 12 residues. V lost 3 bases, J lost 5 bases, and 4 bases lay in between. Germline CDR1 and CDR2: SGHTA and FQGNSA. DNA of the CDR3: TGTGCCAGCAGCTTTAGAACCGGGGAGCTGTTTTTT. This translates into CASSFRTGELFF.

This clone was seen only once. The chain recombines TRBV12-5 with TRBJ2-5; D gene unclear. Germline CDR1 is LGHNT and CDR2 is FRNRAP. This CDR3 region has 14 residues. Trimming took off 3 bases at V and 1 base at J, with 9 bases between the two ends. The CDR3 spells CASGFPGPQETQYF. The CDR3 region has the DNA TGTGCTAGTGGTTTCCCGGGCCCCCAAGAGACCCAGTACTTC.

The rearrangement links TRBV6-4 to TRBJ2-2; D possibly matches TRBD1 or TRBD2 (5 bases each). CDR3 length equals 14 residues. CDR1 MRHNA and CDR2 SNTAGT come from the germline V gene. V gave up 5 bases and J gave up 0 bases, with 7 bases separating them. CDR3 sequence: CASSPGPNTGELFF. In nucleotides, the CDR3 is TGTGCCAGCAGTCCGGGGCCGAACACCGGGGAGCTGTTTTTT.

The chain carries TRBV6-5 and TRBJ1-5; 8 bases are a match to TRBD1. Germline V CDR1 and CDR2: MNHEY, SVGAGI. The CDR3 length is 13 residues. V gave up 6 bases and J gave up 5 bases; unmatched junction bases: 3. The CDR3 nucleotides read TGTGCCAGCAGCCGACAGGGGCATCAGCCCCAGCATTTT. Residues: CASSRQGHQPQHF.

CDR3 DNA sequence: TGTGCCAGTACCAGGACGGGGACTAGCTTGAACAATGAGCAGTTCTTC. Its protein is CASTRTGTSLNNEQFF. The J gene is TRBJ2-1, the V gene TRBV27; 9 bases map to TRBD2. Looked up from germline, CDR1 is MNHEY and CDR2 is SMNVEV (reference sequence). V was pared by 9 bases and J by 5 bases, with 14 bases of the junction left unmatched. This CDR3 region has 16 residues.

The chain uses TRBV6-5 and TRBJ2-7, with TRBD2 identical over 11 bases. Per germline, CDR1 MNHEY and CDR2 SVGAGI. The junction had 9 bases not matched to a gene; V was cut back by 9 bases and J by 2 bases. This CDR3 is 15 amino acids long. The DNA of the CDR3 is TGTGCCAGTCTTTCTAGCGGGAGGTACCCCTACGAGCAGTACTTC. This codes for CASLSSGRYPYEQYF.

The J gene is TRBJ1-3, the V gene TRBV11-2; the D is unclear. V dropped 2 bases and J dropped 2 bases, with 10 bases sitting between them. Germline assignment: CDR1 SGHAT and CDR2 FQNNGV. The CDR3 extends over 15 amino acids. The CDR3 DNA sequence: TGTGCCAGCAGCTTACAGGTTGTAACTGGAAACACCATATATTTT. It translates to CASSLQVVTGNTIYF.

This clone occurred once. This sequence joins TRBV6-5 and TRBJ1-5, with TRBD1 as a possible D gene (5 bases). Trimming cost V 6 bases and J 5 bases, with 11 bases left between them. Germline V gene sequence: CDR1 MNHEY, CDR2 SVGAGI. CDR3 length equals 13 residues. CDR3 DNA sequence: TGTGCCAGCAGATTGACAGATTATCAGCCCCAGCATTTT. Translation gives CASRLTDYQPQHF.

The V gene is TRBV6-2 or TRBV6-3, the J gene TRBJ2-1; D may be TRBD1 or TRBD2 (5 bases each). This CDR3 spans 14 amino acids. Germline V gene lookup returns CDR1 MNHEY and CDR2 SVGEGT. The V end was cut by 1 base, the J end by 5 bases, with 9 bases between. CDR3 in DNA: TGTGCCAGCAGTTACTTGGGGGTAAACAATGAGCAGTTCTTC. Protein sequence: CASSYLGVNNEQFF.

The V gene is TRBV6-2 or TRBV6-3, the J gene TRBJ2-4; 11 positions agree with TRBD2. The V gene's germline CDR1 is MNHEY and CDR2 SVGEGT. After removal of 3 bases from V and 0 bases from J, the junction contained 10 bases not matched to a gene. This CDR3 spans 19 amino acids. The CDR3 DNA reads as TGTGCCAGCAGTTATAGCGCTCAACTAGCGGGAGTAGCCAAAAACATTCAGTACTTC. It translates to CASSYSAQLAGVAKNIQYF.

As to this clone: This clone may be a read error of a much larger clone one base away. This chain joins TRBV10-1 and TRBJ1-5; 8 positions match TRBD1. Germline lookup yields CDR1 WNHNN and CDR2 SYGVQD (reference sequence). The CDR3 is made up of 14 amino acids. CDR3 in amino acids: CPSSRQGNNQPQHF. CDR3 bases: TGCCCCAGCAGTCGACAGGGGAACAATCAGCCCCAGCATTTT.

This clone was picked up one time. The chain recombines TRBV27 with TRBJ2-3; weak D call: TRBD2 (6 bases). The V end was cut by 8 bases, the J end by 5 bases, with 20 bases between. The CDR3 has 15 amino acids. Germline CDR1 reads MNHEY; CDR2 reads SMNVEV (reference sequence). The CDR3 loop is CASGTTGTHIDTQYF. The CDR3 DNA reads TGTGCCAGCGGGACCACCGGGACTCACATAGATACGCAGTATTTT.

This clone turned up a few times. The V gene is TRBV1, the J gene TRBJ2-1; TRBD2, the table's D call, lacks a check against the DNA. TRBV1 has pseudogene status. The CDR3 is made up of 19 amino acids. The CDR3 sequence: CTSSQTRAAGSYFYNEQFF. In nucleotides, the CDR3 is TGCACCAGCAGCCAAACCCGTGCGGCGGGATCGTACTTCTACAATGAGCAGTTCTTC.

This clone showed up just a few times. The CDR3 reads CASSLGGTGNEKLFF. CDR3 coding DNA: TGTGCCAGCAGCTTAGGAGGGACAGGGAATGAAAAACTGTTTTTT. The gene calls are TRBV7-9 and TRBJ1-4; 9 nucleotides line up with TRBD1. Looked up from germline, CDR1 is SEHNR and CDR2 is FQNEAQ (reference sequence). The trim removed 1 base at V and 5 bases at J, leaving 2 bases unmatched. The CDR3 contains 15 residues. The whole variable domain, filled in from reference TRBV7-9 and TRBJ1-4, reads DTGVSQNPRHKITKRGQNVTFRCDPISEHNRLYWYRQTLGQGPEFLTYFQNEAQLEKSRLLSDRFSAERPKGSFSTLEIQRTEQGDSAMYLCASSLGGTGNEKLFFGSGTQLSVL.

With regard to this clone: Within the sample, other DNA sequences also encode this same CDR3. The chain combines TRBV6-5 with TRBJ1-5; TRBD1 is a possible D gene (5 bases). Germline V gene sequence: CDR1 MNHEY, CDR2 SVGAGI. Trimming shortened V by 0 bases and J by 6 bases, and 6 bases separated the two germline ends. The CDR3 runs 13 residues. The DNA for the CDR3 is TGTGCCAGCAGTTACTCAGGGGTTCAGCCCCAGCATTTT. It translates to CASSYSGVQPQHF.

This clone showed up just once. This chain joins TRBV11-2 and TRBJ2-7, with 10 bases that match TRBD1. Germline assignment: CDR1 SGHAT and CDR2 FQNNGV. There are 14 residues in the CDR3. V gave up 5 bases and J gave up 7 bases; unmatched junction bases: 8. DNA of the CDR3: TGTGCCAGCAGCCTCCGGGACAGGGGAGGAGAGCAGTACTTC. Translating it yields CASSLRDRGGEQYF.

This clone was observed once. The CDR3 loop is CASSLAPTSGGYEQYF. The CDR3 nucleotides are TGTGCCAGCAGCTTGGCCCCTACTAGCGGGGGCTACGAGCAGTACTTC. This chain links TRBV5-4 with TRBJ2-7; TRBD2 aligns across 11 bases. Trimming at V came to 0 bases and at J to 3 bases, leaving 5 bases not matched to a gene. This CDR3 has 16 residues. Germline V lookup: CDR1 SGHNT, CDR2 YYREEE (reference sequence).